The 32 T cell receptor beta chains reported below all come from one sample, sequenced in a study of T cell responses to AZD1222 COVID-19 vaccine. Method: immunoSEQ multiplex PCR; TCRdb's copy keeps in-frame clones and lacks some. The profile shows 130,000 or so clones, approximately 92% of them singletons. The source was peripheral blood, collected on day 0 of AZD1222 vaccination. Every receptor here comes from an adult in good health.

This chain links TRBV7-6 with TRBJ2-2, with D perhaps matching TRBD2 (6 bases). The CDR3 has 13 amino acids. Germline CDR1 is SGHVS and CDR2 is FNYEAQ. Deletions cut 4 bases from V and 6 bases from J, with 9 bases between. The CDR3 DNA reads TGTGCCAGCAGCTCCTCGGGGGCCGGGGAGCTGTTTTTT. Translated: CASSSSGAGELFF. Combining the CDR3 with reference TRBV7-6 and TRBJ2-2 gives the whole variable domain GAGVSQSPRYKVTKRGQDVALRCDPISGHVSLYWYRQALGQGPEFLTYFNYEAQQDKSGLPNDRFSAERPEGSISTLTIQRTEQRDSAMYRCASSSSGAGELFFGEGSRLTVL.

The V gene is TRBV30, the J gene TRBJ2-7; a possible D gene is TRBD1 (6 bases). Looked up from germline, CDR1 is GTSNPN and CDR2 is SVGIG (reference sequence). Trimming pared 2 bases from V and 7 bases from J, leaving 21 bases between. The CDR3 is 15 amino acids. CDR3 in DNA: TGTGCCTGGAGTCCACCGGACAGACCTTACGAGGAGCAGTACTTC. It specifies CAWSPPDRPYEEQYF.

This sequence joins TRBV7-2 and TRBJ2-3; D perhaps matches TRBD2 (6 bases). CDR3 length: 13 amino acids. V lost 6 bases and J 6 bases, leaving 13 bases between the germline ends. CDR1 and CDR2 from the germline V gene are SGHTA and FQGNSA. CDR3 bases: TGTGCCAGCAGGGTGGCTAGCGCGGATACGCAGTATTTT. Protein product: CASRVASADTQYF.

V usage is TRBV7-6 and J usage is TRBJ2-3, with 12 bases that match TRBD2. The CDR3 has 17 amino acids. Germline assignment: CDR1 SGHVS and CDR2 FNYEAQ. V lost 0 bases, J lost 6 bases, and 7 bases stayed unmatched. The CDR3 coding sequence is TGTGCCAGCAGCTTAGCGTGGACTAGCGGGATTTCGGATACGCAGTATTTT. Its protein product is CASSLAWTSGISDTQYF. Full variable domain (outside the CDR3, taken from reference TRBV7-6 and TRBJ2-3): GAGVSQSPRYKVTKRGQDVALRCDPISGHVSLYWYRQALGQGPEFLTYFNYEAQQDKSGLPNDRFSAERPEGSISTLTIQRTEQRDSAMYRCASSLAWTSGISDTQYFGPGTRLTVL.

The gene calls are TRBV29-1 and TRBJ1-1; D is unresolved. Germline V gene sequence: CDR1 SQVTM, CDR2 ANQGSEA. The CDR3 runs to 10 residues. The V end was cut by 4 bases, the J end by 7 bases, with 7 bases between. The CDR3 DNA follows: TGCAGCGTTGGAACAGATGAAGCTTTCTTT. The encoded protein is CSVGTDEAFF.

The chain has TRBV6-2 or TRBV6-3 and TRBJ2-3; D is unresolved. Deletions cut 5 bases from V and 2 bases from J, with 14 bases between. Germline assignment: CDR1 MNHEY and CDR2 SVGEGT. The CDR3 runs to 15 residues. The CDR3 protein is CASSRSPGSTDTQYF. The CDR3 DNA follows: TGTGCCAGCAGTCGGTCCCCCGGGTCCACAGATACGCAGTATTTT.

The V and J genes are TRBV28 and TRBJ2-7, with D unresolved. Per the germline V gene, CDR1 is MDHEN and CDR2 is SYDVKM. This CDR3 has 11 residues. V lost 5 bases and J lost 6, with 8 bases in between. CDR3 amino acids: CASSPRREQYF. DNA for the CDR3: TGTGCCAGCAGTCCTCGGCGCGAGCAGTACTTC.

The chain uses TRBV4-2 and TRBJ1-5; 7 bases match TRBD1. Losses at the gene ends were 3 bases for V and 2 bases for J; bases not matched to a gene: 4. Germline CDR1 is LGHNA and CDR2 is YNFKEQ. This CDR3 comprises 15 residues. The CDR3 bases are TGTGCCAGCAGCCAGGACGACAGGGGCAATCAGCCCCAGCATTTT. This codes for CASSQDDRGNQPQHF.

This chain connects TRBV3-1 (or the pseudogene TRBV3-2) to TRBJ1-1, with D unclear. This CDR3 has 14 amino acids. Between the trimmed V and J ends, which lost 0 bases and 4 bases, there was a span of 9 bases. The germline V gene has CDR1 LGHDT and CDR2 YNNKEL (reference sequence). The CDR3 is CASSQDLVGTEAFF. The CDR3 DNA reads as TGTGCCAGCAGCCAAGATCTTGTGGGCACTGAAGCTTTCTTT.

The rearrangement links TRBV5-5 to TRBJ1-2; TRBD1 matches 9 bases. This CDR3 region has 16 residues. The V segment lost 0 bases and the J segment 8 bases; nucleotides outside the gene matches: 11. The germline V gene encodes CDR1 SGHKS and CDR2 YYEKEE (reference sequence). The CDR3 DNA reads as TGTGCCAGCAGCTTGGTCCCGGGACAGGGACGAGGAGGCTACACCTTC. Its protein product is CASSLVPGQGRGGYTF.

This rearrangement joins TRBV5-6 to TRBJ2-5, with D tentatively TRBD1 or TRBD2 (6 bases each). The CDR3 consists of 16 residues. Deletions cut 4 bases from V and 1 base from J, with 17 bases between. The germline V gene has CDR1 SGHDT and CDR2 YYEEEE. Written as DNA, the CDR3 is TGTGCCAGCAGCCCCAGGAGGGACATAAGCCAAGAGACCCAGTACTTC. It is translated as CASSPRRDISQETQYF.

This sequence joins TRBV15 and TRBJ1-4, with D unclear. CDR3 length equals 16 residues. With 0 bases removed from V and 6 bases from J, the gap between germline ends came to 14 bases. Germline CDR1 LNHNV, CDR2 YYDKDF (reference sequence). CDR3 sequence reads: CATSRDLATGDEKLFF. The CDR3 bases are TGTGCCACCAGCAGAGATCTTGCAACCGGGGATGAAAAACTGTTTTTT.

The chain uses TRBV4-2 and TRBJ2-7, with D possibly matching TRBD1 (5 bases). V was pared by 0 bases and J by 3 bases, with 9 bases between. The CDR3 extends over 14 amino acids. The V gene's germline CDR1 is LGHNA and CDR2 YNFKEQ. In DNA, the CDR3 is TGTGCCAGCAGCCAAGAGAGGCAGGGCTACGAGCAGTACTTC. Translation gives CASSQERQGYEQYF.

The chain couples TRBV5-6 to TRBJ1-1, with D hard to call. CDR1 is SGHDT and CDR2 is YYEEEE in the germline V gene. Trimming took off 5 bases at V and 3 bases at J, with 5 bases between the two ends. This CDR3 has 11 residues. CDR3 nucleotide sequence: TGTGCCAGCAGATCCGACACTGAAGCTTTCTTT. Protein: CASRSDTEAFF.

This chain connects TRBV19 to TRBJ1-1; no firm D call. This CDR3 is built from 13 residues. V was pared by 1 base and J by 5 bases, with 8 bases between. Germline-derived CDR1 and CDR2 are LNHDA and SQIVND (reference sequence). CDR3 loop: CASSIGVGTEAFF. CDR3 DNA sequence: TGTGCCAGTAGTATAGGTGTCGGGACTGAAGCTTTCTTT.

The J gene is TRBJ2-7, the V gene TRBV20-1; D is ambiguous. Germline V gives CDR1 DFQATT, CDR2 SNEGSKA (reference sequence). Trimming shortened V by 5 bases and J by 2 bases, and 7 bases separated the two germline ends. CDR3 length: 11 amino acids. CDR3 nucleotides: TGCAGTGCTCCCCTTACCTACGAGCAGTACTTC. Translating it yields CSAPLTYEQYF.

V usage is TRBV5-1 and J usage is TRBJ1-1, with D possibly TRBD1 on 6 matching bases. Germline CDR1 is SGHRS and CDR2 is YFSETQ. Trimming stripped 4 bases from V and 7 bases from J, with 23 bases between. The CDR3 length is 16 residues. The CDR3 DNA is TGCGCCAGCAGCCCGGAGGGGGGGCTTATGGGGAGTGAAGCTTTCTTT. Translating it yields CASSPEGGLMGSEAFF. Drawing the rest from reference TRBV5-1 and TRBJ1-1, the complete variable domain is KAGVTQTPRYLIKTRGQQVTLSCSPISGHRSVSWYQQTPGQGLQFLFEYFSETQRNKGNFPGRFSGRQFSNSRSEMNVSTLELGDSALYLCASSPEGGLMGSEAFFGQGTRLTVV.

The gene calls are TRBV20-1 and TRBJ2-7; the D gene is possibly TRBD2 (5 bases). The CDR3 is 11 amino acids. The V and J ends lost 6 bases and 4 bases respectively, with 10 bases between them. Germline CDR1 reads DFQATT; CDR2 reads SNEGSKA (reference sequence). The CDR3 here is CSAPGRYEQYF. CDR3 DNA: TGCAGTGCCCCGGGAAGGTACGAGCAGTACTTC.

CDR3 residues: CASSQGRDRGLNTIYF. As DNA, the CDR3 is TGCGCCAGCAGCCAAGGCCGGGACAGGGGCCTTAACACCATATATTTT. This sequence joins TRBV4-1 and TRBJ1-3, with TRBD1 identical over 10 bases. The CDR3 loop spans 16 amino acids. CDR1 and CDR2 from the germline V gene are MGHRA and YSYEKL. Unmatched junction bases numbered 7, after V lost 1 base and J lost 7 bases.

This clone was picked up one time. This rearrangement joins TRBV28 to TRBJ1-2, with D perhaps matching TRBD1 (6 bases). The V gene lost 8 bases and the J gene lost 1 base, with 11 bases spanning the gap. This CDR3 spans 13 amino acids. In germline, CDR1 is MDHEN, CDR2 SYDVKM. The CDR3 region is CASYGQFNYGYTF. Here the CDR3 DNA reads TGTGCCAGCTATGGACAGTTTAACTATGGCTACACCTTC.

V is TRBV5-8 and J is TRBJ1-3; D is undetermined. Germline loops: CDR1 SGHTS, CDR2 YDEGEE. The CDR3 contains 13 residues. The V end lost 2 bases, the J end lost 4 bases, and 7 bases lay between the germline ends. CDR3: CASSFRGGNTIYF. CDR3 sequence (DNA): TGTGCCAGCAGCTTCCGTGGGGGAAACACCATATATTTT.

This sequence joins TRBV4-2 and TRBJ1-4, with a tentative D call TRBD1 (6 bases). V lost 4 bases and J lost 5, with 14 bases in between. The length of the CDR3 is 15 residues. In germline, CDR1 is LGHNA, CDR2 YNFKEQ. Written as DNA, the CDR3 is TGTGCCAGCAGCCCGACACAGGGCCGGAATGAAAAACTGTTTTTT. This encodes CASSPTQGRNEKLFF.

The chain is built from TRBV30 and TRBJ2-1; TRBD2 aligns across 8 bases. Germline CDR1 and CDR2: GTSNPN and SVGIG (reference sequence). V lost 2 bases and J lost 7; bases outside the gene matches: 13. CDR3 length equals 16 residues. Here the CDR3 reads CAWSYRKRERENEQFF. In DNA form, the CDR3 reads TGTGCCTGGAGTTATCGTAAGCGGGAGAGGGAAAATGAGCAGTTCTTC.

This chain connects TRBV27 to TRBJ2-7; TRBD1 aligns across 11 bases. Germline CDR1 and CDR2: MNHEY and SMNVEV (reference sequence). V lost 5 bases and J lost 1; bases outside the gene matches: 16. The CDR3 has 19 residues. CDR3 sequence (DNA): TGTGCCAGCAGTCTACTCTACCCCGCGGGACAGGGGGTATCCTACGAGCAGTACTTC. This translates into CASSLLYPAGQGVSYEQYF.

The chain combines TRBV18 with TRBJ2-1; D is unclear. The V gene's germline CDR1 is KGHSH and CDR2 LQKENI. CDR3 length: 13 amino acids. V shed 3 bases and J shed 4 bases, with 7 bases lying between them. The CDR3 DNA is TGTGCCAGCTCACCCCTGGGATACAATGAGCAGTTCTTC. It specifies CASSPLGYNEQFF.

The chain joins TRBV29-1 to TRBJ2-1; TRBD2 aligns across 14 bases. V was pared by 6 bases and J by 8 bases, with 12 bases of the junction left unmatched. This CDR3 has 16 residues. In germline, CDR1 is SQVTM, CDR2 ANQGSEA. CDR3 nucleotide sequence: TGCAGCGTCTTAGGGACTAGCGGGAGCAGGTCGGATGAGCAGTTCTTC. Protein product: CSVLGTSGSRSDEQFF.

The gene calls are TRBV28 and TRBJ2-7, with no clear D. The V and J ends lost 5 bases and 3 bases respectively, with 14 bases between them. The germline V gene encodes CDR1 MDHEN and CDR2 SYDVKM. The CDR3 runs to 14 residues. The chain's CDR3 is CASSNPRPNYEQYF. CDR3 bases: TGTGCCAGCAGTAACCCACGACCCAACTACGAGCAGTACTTC.

This sequence joins TRBV24-1 and TRBJ1-1; maybe TRBD1 (5 bases). Germline V lookup: CDR1 KGHDR, CDR2 SFDVKD. Trimming pared 2 bases from V and 10 bases from J, leaving 19 bases between. The CDR3 totals 15 residues. In DNA form, the CDR3 reads TGTGCCACCAGTGATTCCGCAAAAATAGGGACCGGAGCTTTCTTT. Its translation: CATSDSAKIGTGAFF.

The chain recombines TRBV28 with TRBJ2-7; the D is unclear. The CDR3 runs 12 residues. Germline CDR1 reads MDHEN; CDR2 reads SYDVKM. The germline V and J ends were trimmed by 4 bases and 3 bases, with 7 bases remaining between them. CDR3 DNA sequence: TGTGCCAGCAGTTCGGACGGCTACGAGCAGTACTTC. This codes for CASSSDGYEQYF.

The J gene is TRBJ1-4, the V gene TRBV5-5, with D unresolved. Germline CDR1 is SGHKS and CDR2 is YYEKEE (reference sequence). V was shortened by 0 bases and J by 8 bases, with 11 bases between the two germline ends. CDR3 length: 14 amino acids. The CDR3 is CASSLALGGEKLFF. The CDR3 DNA reads TGTGCCAGCAGCTTGGCCCTGGGAGGGGAAAAACTGTTTTTT.

This chain connects TRBV28 to TRBJ2-7; D not resolved. V gave up 7 bases and J gave up 0 bases, with 7 bases separating them. CDR1 and CDR2 from the germline V gene are MDHEN and SYDVKM. The CDR3 sequence is 12 residues long. CDR3 nucleotide sequence: TGTGCCAGCACGACAAACTCCTACGAGCAGTACTTC. Amino acid sequence: CASTTNSYEQYF.

The rearrangement uses TRBV4-3 and TRBJ2-7; 8 bases line up with TRBD1. The J segment lost 2 bases and the V segment lost 4 bases, leaving 7 bases of the junction unmatched. The length of the CDR3 is 15 residues. Germline loops: CDR1 LGHNA, CDR2 YSLEER. This CDR3 is CASSRAGTGPYEQYF. The CDR3 coding sequence is TGCGCCAGCAGCCGAGCCGGGACAGGACCCTACGAGCAGTACTTC.